The rows below give T cell receptor beta chains drawn from one sample of a study of Graves' ophthalmopathy and Graves' hyperthyroidism. From the multiplex PCR reads, TCRdb called clonotypes with MiXCR, one entry per CDR3 protein. The sample has roughly 400,000 distinct CDR3 sequences; around 20% are singletons. The sequenced sample was peripheral blood. The receptors originated from a woman in her late teens or twenties with Graves' ophthalmopathy. Both conserved end residues are part of each CDR3. The D gene is left open where the match is weak. Size is stated for part of the rows, as once, few or many counts, or as a class when the clone is expanded.

j_gene | v_gene | abundance | d_gene | CDR3aa | CDR3nt
TRBJ1-1 | TRBV7-2 | many | . | CASSLLGPTEAFF | TGTGCCAGCAGCCTCCTGGGGCCCACTGAAGCTTTCTTT
TRBJ1-5 | TRBV6-2/TRBV6-3 | many | . | CASSYSMRDPNLLPPNQPQHF | TGTGCCAGCAGTTACTCGATGCGGGACCCAAACCTCCTGCCCCCCAATCAGCCCCAGCATTTT
TRBJ2-7 | TRBV7-9 | many | . | CASSPEFGTDEQYF | TGTGCCAGCAGCCCAGAGTTTGGGACCGACGAGCAGTACTTC
TRBJ1-1 | TRBV6-5 | many | . | CASSFTVDTEAFF | TGTGCCAGCAGTTTTACAGTTGACACTGAAGCTTTCTTT
TRBJ1-3 | TRBV4-2 | many | . | CASSQDHTASGNTIYF | TGTGCCAGCAGCCAAGATCACACAGCCTCTGGAAACACCATATATTTT
TRBJ2-7 | TRBV7-8 | many | TRBD1 | CANSPRGQGVPNEQYF | TGTGCCAACAGCCCCCGGGGACAGGGGGTACCCAACGAGCAGTACTTC
TRBJ2-5 | TRBV20-1 | many | . | CSARFISETQYF | TGCAGTGCTAGATTTATCTCCGAGACCCAGTACTTC
TRBJ1-5 | TRBV25-1 | many | . | CASSESVGLGNQPQHF | TGTGCCAGCAGTGAATCTGTAGGGCTTGGCAATCAGCCCCAGCATTTT
TRBJ1-1 | TRBV30 | . | . | CAWTAGVGTEAFF | TGTGCCTGGACAGCAGGGGTGGGCACTGAAGCTTTCTTT
TRBJ2-4 | TRBV6-1 | many | TRBD1 | CASSHLNPTGGAAKNIQYF | TGTGCCAGCAGCCACCTGAATCCGACAGGGGGGGCGGCCAAAAACATTCAGTACTTC
TRBJ1-1 | TRBV25-1 | many | TRBD1 | CASYPGQGPTEAFF | TGTGCCAGCTATCCCGGACAGGGCCCCACTGAAGCTTTCTTT
TRBJ2-7 | TRBV5-1 | many | TRBD1 | CASSLATGGFSYEQYF | TGCGCCAGCAGCTTGGCTACAGGGGGCTTTTCCTACGAGCAGTACTTC
TRBJ1-1 | TRBV27 | many | TRBD1 | CASSLGVGGPTEAFF | TGTGCCAGCAGTTTAGGTGTAGGGGGCCCTACTGAAGCTTTCTTT
TRBJ1-2 | TRBV19 | many | . | CASSQSGHSGYGYTF | TGTGCCAGTAGCCAATCCGGACACTCGGGCTATGGCTACACCTTC
TRBJ1-3 | TRBV5-1 | many | . | CASSAGLLSSGNTIYF | TGCGCCAGCAGCGCCGGACTCCTGAGCTCTGGAAACACCATATATTTT
TRBJ2-7 | TRBV9 | many | . | CASSGTTGSSYEQYF | TGTGCCAGCAGCGGGACGACAGGTTCCTCCTACGAGCAGTACTTC
TRBJ2-7 | TRBV15 | many | . | CATSPNSRLAFLCEQYF | TGTGCCACCAGTCCCAACAGCCGACTCGCCTTTTTGTGCGAGCAGTACTTC
TRBJ2-6 | TRBV29-1 | many | TRBD2 | CSASGRSFSGANVLTF | TGCAGCGCAAGCGGGAGGAGCTTCTCTGGGGCCAACGTCCTGACTTTC
TRBJ2-7 | TRBV6-1 | few | . | CAFCPPYEQYF | TGTGCCTTTTGTCCGCCCTACGAGCAGTACTTC
TRBJ2-7 | TRBV6-1 | many | . | CASRAPGSYEQYF | TGTGCCAGCAGAGCCCCGGGATCCTACGAGCAGTACTTC
TRBJ2-7 | TRBV28 | many | TRBD1 | CASSLSRTGKSYEQYF | TGTGCCAGCAGTTTGTCCAGGACAGGGAAATCCTACGAGCAGTACTTC
TRBJ2-4 | TRBV7-2 | many | . | CASSLGGESNIQYF | TGTGCCAGCAGCTTAGGAGGGGAATCAAACATTCAGTACTTC
TRBJ1-1 | TRBV28 | . | . | CASSPPRRQLNTEAFF | TGTGCCAGCAGTCCCCCGAGGCGACAGTTGAACACTGAAGCTTTCTTT
TRBJ1-1 | TRBV20-1 | many | . | CSARPAGLVGAFF | TGCAGTGCTAGACCCGCAGGCCTGGTGGGAGCTTTCTTT
TRBJ2-5 | TRBV15 | many | . | CATSRDGGRETQYF | TGTGCCACCAGCAGAGATGGGGGCAGGGAGACCCAGTACTTC
TRBJ1-3 | TRBV12-3/TRBV12-4 | many | . | CASSRRRGAGNTIYF | TGTGCCAGCAGTCGCCGGAGGGGGGCTGGAAACACCATATATTTT
TRBJ2-4 | TRBV12-3/TRBV12-4 | many | . | CASSLAGGDKNIQYF | TGTGCCAGCAGTTTAGCAGGGGGTGACAAAAACATTCAGTACTTC
TRBJ2-7 | TRBV5-1 | many | . | CASTGQSTTYEQYF | TGCGCCAGCACCGGACAGAGTACAACCTACGAGCAGTACTTC
TRBJ2-7 | TRBV3-1 | few | TRBD1 | CASSHSSTGGNEQYF | TGTGCCAGCAGTCACAGTTCGACAGGGGGGAACGAGCAGTACTTC
TRBJ1-6 | TRBV6-1 | . | . | CASSPVGLGTSPLHF | TGTGCCAGCAGCCCAGTCGGACTAGGCACGTCACCCCTCCACTTT
TRBJ2-3 | TRBV18 | . | TRBD2 | CASSPPRLAGGYTDTQYF | TGTGCCAGCTCACCACCGCGGCTAGCGGGGGGTTACACAGATACGCAGTATTTT
TRBJ1-6 | TRBV20-1 | many | . | CSALAGSISFDSPLHF | TGCAGTGCTCTGGCAGGTTCAATTTCGTTTGATTCACCCCTCCACTTT
TRBJ1-1 | TRBV18 | many | . | CASSPTRNTEAFF | TGTGCCAGTAGCCCTACAAGGAACACTGAAGCTTTCTTT
TRBJ1-1 | TRBV6-5 | . | TRBD1 | CASSYVRDSLTEAFF | TGTGCCAGCAGTTACGTCAGGGACAGTCTCACTGAAGCTTTCTTT
TRBJ2-7 | TRBV28 | many | TRBD2 | CASSLAGGLYEQYF | TGTGCCAGCTCCCTAGCGGGGGGCCTATACGAGCAGTACTTC
TRBJ2-2 | TRBV7-2 | . | . | CASSLRTGYTGELFF | TGTGCCAGCAGCTTACGAACGGGTTACACCGGGGAGCTGTTTTTT
TRBJ2-7 | TRBV20-1 | many | . | CSARELYEQYF | TGCAGTGCTAGAGAGTTGTACGAGCAGTACTTC
TRBJ2-2 | TRBV6-2/TRBV6-3 | many | . | CASSYPDVRELFF | TGTGCCAGCAGTTACCCGGACGTCCGGGAGCTGTTTTTT
TRBJ1-2 | TRBV30 | many | TRBD1 | CAWDRGVNYGYTF | TGTGCCTGGGACAGGGGAGTAAACTATGGCTACACCTTC
TRBJ1-6 | TRBV24-1 | once | . | CASSSYRLWDSPLHF | TGTGCCAGCAGTTCCTACAGGCTTTGGGATTCACCCCTCCACTTT
TRBJ1-5 | TRBV5-5 | many | TRBD1 | CASSLAGGTGGDGGTRLPQHF | TGTGCCAGCAGCTTGGCCGGAGGGACAGGGGGCGACGGGGGGACGAGACTGCCCCAGCATTTT
TRBJ1-1 | TRBV27 | many | . | CASSPIGSGGVNTEAFF | TGTGCCAGCAGTCCAATAGGGAGCGGGGGGGTGAACACTGAAGCTTTCTTT